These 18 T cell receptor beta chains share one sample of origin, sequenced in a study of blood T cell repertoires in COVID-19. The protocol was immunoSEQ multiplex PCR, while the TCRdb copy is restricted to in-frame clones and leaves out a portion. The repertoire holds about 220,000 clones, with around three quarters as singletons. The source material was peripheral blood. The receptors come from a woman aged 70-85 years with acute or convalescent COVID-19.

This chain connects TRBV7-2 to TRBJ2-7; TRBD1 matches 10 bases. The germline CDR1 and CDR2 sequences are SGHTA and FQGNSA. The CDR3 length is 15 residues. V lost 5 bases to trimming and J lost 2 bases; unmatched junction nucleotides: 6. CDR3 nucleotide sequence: TGTGCCAGCAGCCACACCGGGACAGGGGCCTACGAGCAGTACTTC. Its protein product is CASSHTGTGAYEQYF. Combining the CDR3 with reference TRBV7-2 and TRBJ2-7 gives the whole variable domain GAGVSQSPSNKVTEKGKDVELRCDPISGHTALYWYRQSLGQGLEFLIYFQGNSAPDKSGLPSDRFSAERTGGSVSTLTIQRTQQEDSAVYLCASSHTGTGAYEQYFGPGTRLTVT.

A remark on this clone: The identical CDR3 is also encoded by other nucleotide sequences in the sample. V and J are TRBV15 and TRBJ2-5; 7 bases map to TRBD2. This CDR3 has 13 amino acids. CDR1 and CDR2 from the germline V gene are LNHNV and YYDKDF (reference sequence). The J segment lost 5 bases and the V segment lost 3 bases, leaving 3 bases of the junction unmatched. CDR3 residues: CATSRGGQETQYF. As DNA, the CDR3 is TGTGCCACCAGCAGGGGAGGGCAGGAGACCCAGTACTTC.

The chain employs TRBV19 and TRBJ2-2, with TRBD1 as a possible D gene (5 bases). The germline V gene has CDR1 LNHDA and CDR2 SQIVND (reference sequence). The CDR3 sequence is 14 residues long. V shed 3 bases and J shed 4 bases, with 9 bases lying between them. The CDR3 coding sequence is TGTGCCAGTAGTATTAAGGGGTCCACCGGGGAGCTGTTTTTT. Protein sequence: CASSIKGSTGELFF.

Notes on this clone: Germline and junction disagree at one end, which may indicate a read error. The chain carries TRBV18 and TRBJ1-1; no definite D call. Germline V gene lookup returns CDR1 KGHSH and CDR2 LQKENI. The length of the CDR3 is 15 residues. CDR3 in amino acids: CASSPKAGLNTEAFF. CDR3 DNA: TGTGCCAGCTCACCCAAGGCAGGATTGAACACTGAAGCCTTCTTT.

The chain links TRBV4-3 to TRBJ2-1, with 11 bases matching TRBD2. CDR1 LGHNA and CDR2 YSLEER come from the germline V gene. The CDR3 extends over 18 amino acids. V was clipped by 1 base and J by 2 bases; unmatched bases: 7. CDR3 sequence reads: CASSQGTLAGGTYNEQFF. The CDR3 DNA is TGCGCCAGCAGCCAAGGGACTCTAGCGGGGGGTACCTACAATGAGCAGTTCTTC.

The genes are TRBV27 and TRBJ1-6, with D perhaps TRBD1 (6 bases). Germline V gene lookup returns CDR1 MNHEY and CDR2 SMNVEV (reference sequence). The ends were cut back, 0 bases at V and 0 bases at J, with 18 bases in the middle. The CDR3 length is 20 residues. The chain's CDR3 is CASSLSRWDTNRSYNSPLHF. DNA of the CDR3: TGTGCCAGCAGTTTATCGAGATGGGACACGAATCGCTCCTATAATTCACCCCTCCACTTT.

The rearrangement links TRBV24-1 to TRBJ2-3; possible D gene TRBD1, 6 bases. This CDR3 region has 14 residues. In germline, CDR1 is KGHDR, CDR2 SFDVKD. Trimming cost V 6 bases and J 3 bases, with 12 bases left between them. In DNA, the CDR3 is TGTGCCACCAGTTCGTACAGGGAGACAGATACGCAGTATTTT. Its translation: CATSSYRETDTQYF.

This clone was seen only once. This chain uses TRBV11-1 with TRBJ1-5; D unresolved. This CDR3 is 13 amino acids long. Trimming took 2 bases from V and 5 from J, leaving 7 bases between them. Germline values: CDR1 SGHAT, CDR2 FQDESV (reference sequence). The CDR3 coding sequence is TGTGCCAGCAGCTTAAATGAGTATCAGCCCCAGCATTTT. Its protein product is CASSLNEYQPQHF.

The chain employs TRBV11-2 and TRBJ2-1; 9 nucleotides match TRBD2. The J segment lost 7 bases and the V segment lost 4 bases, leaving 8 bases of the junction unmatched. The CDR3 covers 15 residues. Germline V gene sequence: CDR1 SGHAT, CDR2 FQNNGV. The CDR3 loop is CASSSGAGGQNEQFF. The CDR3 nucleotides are TGTGCCAGCAGCTCCGGAGCGGGGGGTCAGAATGAGCAGTTCTTC.

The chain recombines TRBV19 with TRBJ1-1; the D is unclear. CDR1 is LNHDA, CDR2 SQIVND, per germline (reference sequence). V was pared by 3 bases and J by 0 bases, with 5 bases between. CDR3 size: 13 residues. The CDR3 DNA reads TGTGCCAGTAGTATCTCTATGAACACTGAAGCTTTCTTT. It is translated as CASSISMNTEAFF.

The CDR3 is CASRRGLITEAFF. CDR3 DNA sequence: TGTGCCAGTAGACGGGGGTTGATCACTGAAGCTTTCTTT. The chain employs TRBV19 and TRBJ1-1; D might be TRBD1 (5 bases). The V gene's germline CDR1 is LNHDA and CDR2 SQIVND (reference sequence). The ends were cut back, 6 bases at V and 4 bases at J, with 12 bases in the middle. The CDR3 length is 13 residues.

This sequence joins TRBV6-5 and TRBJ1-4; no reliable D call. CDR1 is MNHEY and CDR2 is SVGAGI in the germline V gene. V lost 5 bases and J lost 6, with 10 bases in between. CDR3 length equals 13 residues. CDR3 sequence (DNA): TGTGCCAGCAGTCGACGGACTCATGAAAAACTGTTTTTT. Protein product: CASSRRTHEKLFF.

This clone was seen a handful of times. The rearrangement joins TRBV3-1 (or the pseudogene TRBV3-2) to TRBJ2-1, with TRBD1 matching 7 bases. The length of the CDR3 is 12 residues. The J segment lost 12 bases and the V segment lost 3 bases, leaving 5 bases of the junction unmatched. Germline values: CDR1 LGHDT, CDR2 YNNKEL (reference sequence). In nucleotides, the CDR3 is TGTGCCAGCAGCCAGTTCAGGGGGAGGCAGTTCTTC. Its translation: CASSQFRGRQFF.

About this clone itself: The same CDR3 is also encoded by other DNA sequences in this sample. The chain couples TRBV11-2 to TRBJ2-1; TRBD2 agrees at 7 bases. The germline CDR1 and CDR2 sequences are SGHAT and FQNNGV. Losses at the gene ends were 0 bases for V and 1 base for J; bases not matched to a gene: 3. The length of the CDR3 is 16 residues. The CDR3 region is CASSLDLGGSYNEQFF. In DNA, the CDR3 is TGTGCCAGCAGCTTAGACCTCGGGGGGTCCTACAATGAGCAGTTCTTC.

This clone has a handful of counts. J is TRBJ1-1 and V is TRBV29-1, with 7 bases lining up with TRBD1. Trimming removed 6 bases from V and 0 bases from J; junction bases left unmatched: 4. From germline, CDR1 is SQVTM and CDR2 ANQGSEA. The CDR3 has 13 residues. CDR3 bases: TGCAGCGTCGGGGGACAGATGAACACTGAAGCTTTCTTT. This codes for CSVGGQMNTEAFF.

CDR3 sequence reads: CASTKPRTSGGYYEQYV. The CDR3 coding sequence is TGTGCCAGCACAAAGCCCCGGACTAGCGGGGGGTACTACGAGCAGTACGTC. This chain links TRBV6-9 with TRBJ2-7; 14 bases line up with TRBD2. The CDR3 has 17 residues. V dropped 7 bases and J dropped 3; count of bases not matched to a gene: 11. CDR1 is MNHGY, CDR2 SVAAGI, per germline.

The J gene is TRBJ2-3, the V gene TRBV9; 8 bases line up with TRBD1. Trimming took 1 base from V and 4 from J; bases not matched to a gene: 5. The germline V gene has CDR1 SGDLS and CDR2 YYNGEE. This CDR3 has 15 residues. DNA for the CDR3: TGTGCCAGCAGCGTATCCACAGGGGGTCCAGATACGCAGTATTTT. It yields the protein CASSVSTGGPDTQYF.

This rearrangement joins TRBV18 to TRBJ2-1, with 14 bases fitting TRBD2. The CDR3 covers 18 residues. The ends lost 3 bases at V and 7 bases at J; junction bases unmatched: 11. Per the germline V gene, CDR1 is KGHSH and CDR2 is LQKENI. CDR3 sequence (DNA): TGTGCCAGCTCACCGTTCTGGACTAGCGGGGGGACAGGTAATGAGCAGTTCTTC. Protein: CASSPFWTSGGTGNEQFF.